What follows are 5 T cell receptor beta chains derived from one specimen sequenced in a study of T-cell memory formation after mild COVID-19. TCRdb re-called the 5' RACE reads with MiXCR, one entry per CDR3 protein. The sample consists of approximately 300,000 distinct CDR3 sequences, 15% of them appearing once. The material sequenced was PBMCs or a T cell subset sorted from them (not recorded which). The source of these receptors is a man younger than 30 who had mild COVID-19 (a few samples of this study predate the infection). Cell type and time point are not known.

The chain is built from TRBV5-6 and TRBJ1-1; D may be TRBD1 (5 bases). V lost 0 bases, J lost 1 base, and 7 bases lay in between. Germline V gene lookup returns CDR1 SGHDT and CDR2 YYEEEE. CDR3 size: 14 residues. The CDR3 sequence is CASSLEGRNTEAFF. Here the CDR3 DNA reads TGTGCCAGCAGCTTGGAGGGGCGGAACACTGAAGCTTTCTTT.

At least ten counts were recorded for this clonotype. CDR3 sequence reads: CASSQDRQGVGKLFF. In DNA form, the CDR3 reads TGCGCCAGCAGCCAAGACAGGCAGGGGGTAGGAAAACTGTTTTTT. This rearrangement joins TRBV4-3 to TRBJ1-4, with 7 bases matching TRBD1. V gave up 0 bases and J gave up 10 bases; unmatched junction bases: 8. CDR3 length: 15 amino acids. Germline CDR1 and CDR2: LGHNA and YSLEER.

This clonotype was seen a few times. This rearrangement joins TRBV5-1 to TRBJ2-3; 7 bases agree with TRBD2. This CDR3 is 13 amino acids long. Per germline, CDR1 SGHRS and CDR2 YFSETQ. V was pared by 4 bases and J by 4 bases, with 3 bases of the junction left unmatched. The CDR3 DNA reads TGCGCCAGCAGCGGGAGGGGCGCAGATACGCAGTATTTT. Translated, it gives CASSGRGADTQYF.

The chain joins TRBV5-1 to TRBJ2-7; 7 bases line up with TRBD1. The V and J ends lost 2 bases and 3 bases, in that order; junction bases with no gene match: 5. The CDR3 totals 14 residues. Looked up from germline, CDR1 is SGHRS and CDR2 is YFSETQ. The CDR3 is CASSFGTAFYEQYF. Here the CDR3 DNA reads TGCGCCAGCAGCTTCGGGACAGCATTCTACGAGCAGTACTTC.

This clonotype was recorded a few times. The V call is TRBV12-3 or TRBV12-4, the J call TRBJ1-5, with 9 bases aligning to TRBD1. The V and J ends lost 6 bases and 5 bases, in that order; junction bases with no gene match: 8. CDR3 length equals 15 residues. The CDR3 spells CASSQSDRGYQPQHF. The CDR3 DNA reads as TGTGCCAGCAGCCAATCAGACAGGGGGTATCAGCCCCAGCATTTT.